Each of the 10 T cell receptor beta chains below was sequenced from the same sample in a study of blood T cell repertoires in COVID-19. Profiled with immunoSEQ multiplex PCR; TCRdb holds only in-frame clones, not every one. Of 250,000 to 350,000 clones listed, 75% to 90% are singletons. Input material: peripheral blood. The source is a young man with acute or convalescent COVID-19.

This chain links TRBV5-1 with TRBJ1-6; 9 bases fit TRBD1. The CDR3 has 17 residues. Germline-derived CDR1 and CDR2 are SGHRS and YFSETQ. V was clipped by 3 bases and J by 5 bases; unmatched bases: 9. CDR3 nucleotides: TGCGCCAGCAGCTCTCTTCCGGGACAGGGAAATAATTCACCCCTCCACTTT. Translation gives CASSSLPGQGNNSPLHF.

This chain links TRBV27 with TRBJ1-3, with D uncertain. The V end was cut by 5 bases, the J end by 0 bases, with 17 bases between. The CDR3 contains 17 residues. Germline values: CDR1 MNHEY, CDR2 SMNVEV (reference sequence). The CDR3 here is CASSPRVRASSGNTIYF. The DNA of the CDR3 is TGTGCCAGCAGTCCGAGGGTCCGGGCGAGCTCTGGAAACACCATATATTTT.

The chain carries TRBV6-1 and TRBJ2-7, with 10 bases that match TRBD1. V was pared by 3 bases and J by 6 bases, with 5 bases of the junction left unmatched. In germline, CDR1 is MNHNS, CDR2 SASEGT. CDR3 length: 14 residues. CDR3 DNA: TGTGCCAGCAGTGAGGGGTGGACAGGGGGCGAGCAGTACTTC. This encodes CASSEGWTGGEQYF.

The J gene is TRBJ2-5, the V gene TRBV10-3; D uncertain. The germline V gene encodes CDR1 ENHRY and CDR2 SYGVKD. CDR3 length: 12 amino acids. V gave up 2 bases and J gave up 3 bases, with 4 bases separating them. The CDR3 sequence is CAISEPEETQYF. In DNA form, the CDR3 reads TGTGCCATCAGTGAGCCGGAAGAGACCCAGTACTTC.

This clone was recorded once. The rearrangement joins TRBV15 to TRBJ2-7; 9 bases match TRBD2. The germline V gene has CDR1 LNHNV and CDR2 YYDKDF (reference sequence). The V segment lost 1 base and the J segment 3 bases; nucleotides outside the gene matches: 4. The CDR3 runs to 15 residues. CDR3 region: CATSRGGGGVYEQYF. CDR3 nucleotides: TGTGCCACCAGCAGAGGCGGCGGGGGGGTCTACGAGCAGTACTTC.

This clone was seen more than once but under ten times. The chain links TRBV5-4 to TRBJ2-2; 7 nucleotides match TRBD2. Losses at the gene ends were 0 bases for V and 5 bases for J; bases not matched to a gene: 4. The CDR3 has 15 amino acids. Germline CDR1 reads SGHNT; CDR2 reads YYREEE (reference sequence). CDR3 protein: CASSLGGRGTGELFF. The DNA of the CDR3 is TGTGCCAGCAGCTTGGGCGGGAGAGGAACCGGGGAGCTGTTTTTT.

This chain joins TRBV12-5 and TRBJ2-5; weak D call: TRBD1 (6 bases). V lost 6 bases and J 4 bases, leaving 15 bases between the germline ends. The CDR3 loop spans 14 amino acids. Germline CDR1 and CDR2: LGHNT and FRNRAP. The CDR3 nucleotides read TGTGCTAGTGGGACTAATACAGGGAGAGAGACCCAGTACTTC. This sequence encodes CASGTNTGRETQYF.

The V and J genes are TRBV3-1 (or the pseudogene TRBV3-2) and TRBJ1-3; D might be TRBD1 (5 bases). Trimming removed 4 bases from V and 4 bases from J, with 11 bases in between. CDR1 and CDR2 from the germline V gene are LGHDT and YNNKEL (reference sequence). CDR3 length: 14 amino acids. The CDR3 region is CASSRQGEGNTIYF. Here the CDR3 DNA reads TGTGCCAGCAGCCGTCAGGGTGAGGGAAACACCATATATTTT.

V gene TRBV24-1 combines with J gene TRBJ1-5; D remains ambiguous. The CDR3 length is 13 residues. CDR1 and CDR2 from the germline V gene are KGHDR and SFDVKD. V was pared by 7 bases and J by 0 bases, with 6 bases between. The CDR3 protein is CATSAGSNQPQHF. CDR3 coding DNA: TGTGCCACCAGCGCGGGTAGCAATCAGCCCCAGCATTTT.

The V call is TRBV5-1, the J call TRBJ2-1; 8 bases line up with TRBD2. Germline CDR1 reads SGHRS; CDR2 reads YFSETQ. CDR3 length equals 15 residues. J was trimmed by 0 bases and V by 5 bases; bases with no gene match: 4. The CDR3 sequence: CASRLAASSYNEQFF. The CDR3 region has the DNA TGCGCCAGCAGACTAGCGGCTAGCTCCTACAATGAGCAGTTCTTC.